Many counts were recorded for the clone carrying this TCR beta chain. Its antigen is unknown. The source of the sample is a study of human T cells and chemical hapten exposure. Study overall: Patches with 0.01% DPC went on the upper back, and the tests were read at 6 days. General study results and limits: While controls formed fewer of them, expanded TCRs formed significantly more large CDR3 similarity clusters.

Germline lookup yields CDR1 MNHEY and CDR2 SVGAGI. Trimming removed 0 bases at V and 2 bases at J, with 11 bases between. This CDR3 region has 15 residues. Regarding time point: patch test 2, 6 weeks after DPC sensitization. Treatment noted: therapeutic diphenylcyclopropenone sensitization with weekly scalp DPC. Authors' data handling: Sample TCR totals centred on a median of approximately 96,000, ranging about 23,224 to 690,600. MiXCR, run by TCRdb on the RACE reads, gives a single entry per CDR3 protein. The V and J calls follow TCRdb's processing rather than the paper's. The sample carries approximately 350,000 distinct CDR3 sequences, around 6% recorded once.

This specimen was whole blood, taken in connection with sensitization to the hapten diphenylcyclopropenone (DPC). The genes are TRBV6-5 and TRBJ2-7; TRBD1 might be the D (5 bases). This TCR derives from a woman aged 18-29 years with alopecia areata. Some clones in this sample may be carry-over from other donors' samples. CDR3 protein: CASSYSGAFAYEQYF. The DNA for the CDR3 is TGTGCCAGCAGTTACTCAGGGGCGTTCGCCTACGAGCAGTACTTC.